This entry is about one T cell receptor (beta chain). These data are taken from a study of blood T cell repertoires in COVID-19. Original methodology: Amplification of reference gene primers provided the estimated nucleated cell counts. Sequenced by immunoSEQ multiplex PCR; TCRdb stores in-frame clones only, minus some. That table furnishes V, J and clone size, whereas the DNA furnished D and trimming. The table has some 130,000 clones, around 87% seen once. Germline loops: CDR1 SEHNR, CDR2 FQNEAQ (reference sequence). This CDR3 comprises 17 residues. V was pared by 4 bases and J by 4 bases, with 12 bases of the junction left unmatched.

The genes are TRBV7-9 and TRBJ2-7; 11 bases line up with TRBD1. This clonotype was obtained from a woman between 45 and 65 years old who had recovered from COVID-19. Sequencing input: peripheral blood. Here the CDR3 DNA reads TGTGCCAGCAGCTCACCCGCGTGGGACAGGGGGTTGTACGAGCAGTACTTC. It translates to CASSSPAWDRGLYEQYF.